A single sample gave rise to the 17 T cell receptor beta chains below, sequenced in a study of OX40 agonist ivuxolimab in advanced cancers. TCRdb's copy holds only in-frame clones and misses some; the assay was immunoSEQ multiplex PCR. This table holds some 72,000 clones, 70% to 85% found once. The specimen comprised CD4+ or CD8+ T cells sorted from blood, sampled in a trial of the OX40 agonist ivuxolimab. These receptors were obtained from an adult with an advanced solid tumor such as melanoma, head and neck, liver or kidney cancer.

A single count supports this clone. CDR3 coding DNA: TGTGCCAGCGCGACTTTCGGTGGCCCGAACACCGGGGAGCTGTTTTTT. Translation: CASATFGGPNTGELFF. The chain carries TRBV7-2 and TRBJ2-2; no clear D gene. Deletions cut 8 bases from V and 0 bases from J, with 16 bases between. CDR3 length: 16 residues. The germline CDR1 and CDR2 sequences are SGHTA and FQGNSA.

The rearrangement links TRBV5-1 to TRBJ2-3, with 7 nucleotides matching TRBD2. J lost 2 bases, V lost 1 base, and 7 bases had no gene match. The germline V gene has CDR1 SGHRS and CDR2 YFSETQ. The CDR3 totals 16 residues. The CDR3 loop is CASSLFGGGNTDTQYF. CDR3 coding DNA: TGCGCCAGCAGCTTGTTCGGCGGGGGAAACACAGATACGCAGTATTTT.

V usage is TRBV7-2 and J usage is TRBJ1-3; D might be TRBD1 (6 bases). CDR1 is SGHTA, CDR2 FQGNSA, per germline. V was pared by 1 base and J by 8 bases, with 12 bases between. The CDR3 has 14 amino acids. For the CDR3, the DNA is TGTGCCAGCAGCTTAGTTCGACAGGCAGACACCATATATTTT. This sequence encodes CASSLVRQADTIYF. The complete variable domain, with remaining parts taken from reference TRBV7-2 and TRBJ1-3, reads GAGVSQSPSNKVTEKGKDVELRCDPISGHTALYWYRQSLGQGLEFLIYFQGNSAPDKSGLPSDRFSAERTGGSVSTLTIQRTQQEDSAVYLCASSLVRQADTIYFGEGSWLTVV.

The chain recombines TRBV7-9 with TRBJ2-1, with 8 bases fitting TRBD1. The CDR3 has 15 amino acids. The germline V gene encodes CDR1 SEHNR and CDR2 FQNEAQ (reference sequence). V lost 5 bases, J lost 10 bases, and 13 bases stayed unmatched. The CDR3 is CASSQDRAAMGEQFF. The CDR3 region has the DNA TGTGCCAGCAGCCAGGACAGGGCGGCCATGGGCGAGCAGTTCTTC.

The rearrangement joins TRBV11-2 to TRBJ1-1; D remains ambiguous. Germline values: CDR1 SGHAT, CDR2 FQNNGV. CDR3 length equals 14 residues. V was pared by 3 bases and J by 6 bases, with 14 bases between. DNA of the CDR3: TGTGCCAGCAGCTTCTCCGGGTCATACGCTGAAGCTTTCTTT. As protein: CASSFSGSYAEAFF.

This clone was observed once. The chain is built from TRBV18 and TRBJ2-1; D is perhaps TRBD1 (8 bases). The CDR3 runs to 16 residues. CDR1 and CDR2 from the germline V gene are KGHSH and LQKENI. Trimming shortened V by 4 bases and J by 5 bases, and 18 bases separated the two germline ends. The chain's CDR3 is CASSHGQGGTNNEQFF. In DNA form, the CDR3 reads TGTGCCAGCTCACACGGACAGGGAGGGACTAACAATGAGCAGTTCTTC.

The V call is TRBV7-6, the J call TRBJ2-7, with D possibly being TRBD1 (6 bases). V dropped 5 bases and J dropped 2 bases, with 10 bases sitting between them. The CDR3 spans 13 residues. Germline V lookup: CDR1 SGHVS, CDR2 FNYEAQ. CDR3 nucleotide sequence: TGTGCCAGCAGCCGGGACACCCCCTACGAGCAGTACTTC. Translating it yields CASSRDTPYEQYF.

The chain uses TRBV20-1 and TRBJ2-7; D gene uncertain. From germline, CDR1 is DFQATT and CDR2 SNEGSKA (reference sequence). V was pared by 3 bases and J by 2 bases, with 5 bases between. The CDR3 contains 11 residues. DNA of the CDR3: TGCAGTGCTAGTCGGGCCTACGAGCAGTACTTC. Amino acid sequence: CSASRAYEQYF.

The chain combines TRBV5-8 with TRBJ2-3, with D possibly TRBD2 on 7 matching bases. Germline CDR1 SGHTS, CDR2 YDEGEE. The CDR3 contains 14 residues. V lost 4 bases and J lost 6, with 15 bases in between. For the CDR3, the DNA is TGTGCCAGCAGCCTGGAGGAGGGGGGGGATACGCAGTATTTT. This codes for CASSLEEGGDTQYF.

The J gene is TRBJ2-7, the V gene TRBV6-5; D is unclear. With 6 bases removed from V and 5 bases from J, the gap between germline ends came to 14 bases. The germline V gene has CDR1 MNHEY and CDR2 SVGAGI. This CDR3 comprises 13 residues. In DNA form, the CDR3 reads TGTGCCAGCAGCCGGCACGGTAGGGACGAGCAGTACTTC. Translation gives CASSRHGRDEQYF.

The chain joins TRBV6-1 to TRBJ2-5, with D maybe TRBD1 (5 bases). V was trimmed by 0 bases and J by 4 bases, leaving 12 bases between them. From germline, CDR1 is MNHNS and CDR2 SASEGT. This CDR3 is built from 15 residues. This CDR3 is CASSEAPRAPETQYF. The CDR3 nucleotides read TGTGCCAGCAGTGAAGCCCCCAGGGCTCCAGAGACCCAGTACTTC.

The rearrangement joins TRBV28 to TRBJ2-1, with a possible D match to TRBD2 (5 bases). Trimming removed 7 bases at V and 7 bases at J, with 14 bases between. CDR3 length: 13 amino acids. The germline V gene encodes CDR1 MDHEN and CDR2 SYDVKM. CDR3 nucleotide sequence: TGTGCCAGCATTCTCGCCGGCGGGAATGAGCAGTTCTTC. Translation gives CASILAGGNEQFF.

The rearrangement links TRBV9 to TRBJ2-3; D uncertain. Germline V gene sequence: CDR1 SGDLS, CDR2 YYNGEE. Trimming shortened V by 5 bases and J by 1 base, and 8 bases separated the two germline ends. The CDR3 is made up of 13 amino acids. CDR3 nucleotides: TGTGCCAGCAGTGGGGTTCGCACAGATACGCAGTATTTT. Translated: CASSGVRTDTQYF.

The chain couples TRBV28 to TRBJ1-3; D might be TRBD1 (6 bases). Looked up from germline, CDR1 is MDHEN and CDR2 is SYDVKM. The CDR3 contains 15 residues. Trimming shortened V by 3 bases and J by 3 bases, and 12 bases separated the two germline ends. This CDR3 reads CASSFWGRGGNTIYF. CDR3 sequence (DNA): TGTGCCAGCAGTTTCTGGGGCAGGGGTGGAAACACCATATATTTT.

J is TRBJ2-5 and V is TRBV6-1; TRBD1 is a possible D gene (6 bases). V was trimmed by 9 bases and J by 4 bases, leaving 21 bases between them. CDR1 and CDR2 from the germline V gene are MNHNS and SASEGT. This CDR3 region has 15 residues. The CDR3 DNA is TGTGCCAGTTTCTCCGGGACAACAGTTTTAGAGACCCAGTACTTC. This translates into CASFSGTTVLETQYF.

The V and J genes are TRBV7-2 and TRBJ2-2; TRBD2 matches 9 bases. CDR3 length: 15 residues. Per germline, CDR1 SGHTA and CDR2 FQGNSA. V shed 2 bases, J shed 5 bases, and the junction held 3 bases outside the gene matches. Written as DNA, the CDR3 is TGTGCCAGCAGCTTAAGGCTAGCGGGAACCGGGGAGCTGTTTTTT. Its protein product is CASSLRLAGTGELFF.

The chain is built from TRBV21-1 and TRBJ2-1. TRBV21-1 is described as a pseudogene. CDR3 length equals 15 residues. The DNA of the CDR3 is TGTGCCAGCAGCAAAGCGGTTATCTTTTACAATGAGCAGTTCTTC. Residues: CASSKAVIFYNEQFF.